The 15 T cell receptor beta chains in this list originate from one sample, sequenced in a study of OX40 agonist ivuxolimab in advanced cancers. Here immunoSEQ multiplex PCR was the method, and the copy in TCRdb shows in-frame clones only, minus some. This table has some 83,000 clones, 90% appearing once. The sequenced sample was CD4+ or CD8+ T cells sorted from blood, obtained in a trial of the OX40 agonist ivuxolimab. These receptors came from an adult with an advanced solid tumor such as melanoma, head and neck, liver or kidney cancer.

This clone was observed a few times. This chain links TRBV19 with TRBJ2-2, with TRBD1 as a possible D gene (7 bases). Trimming stripped 0 bases from V and 4 bases from J, with 15 bases between. The germline gives CDR1 LNHDA, CDR2 SQIVND (reference sequence). There are 17 residues in the CDR3. This CDR3 is CASSIDWRGRGTGELFF. The DNA for the CDR3 is TGTGCCAGTAGTATAGATTGGAGGGGGCGCGGCACCGGGGAGCTGTTTTTT.

The chain uses TRBV28 and TRBJ1-5; 9 nucleotides align to TRBD1. The junction had 13 bases not matched to a gene; V was cut back by 6 bases and J by 7 bases. The germline gives CDR1 MDHEN, CDR2 SYDVKM. The CDR3 runs to 16 residues. The DNA of the CDR3 is TGTGCCAGCAGGACCGCCGGGACAGGGAATATCCAGCCCCAGCATTTT. Translating gives CASRTAGTGNIQPQHF.

The count of this clone is one. The chain carries TRBV6-4 and TRBJ2-1, with TRBD1 matching 7 bases. V lost 4 bases to trimming and J lost 4 bases; unmatched junction nucleotides: 1. The CDR3 loop spans 13 amino acids. CDR1 and CDR2 (germline): MRHNA, SNTAGT. CDR3: CASSATGYNEQFF. The DNA of the CDR3 is TGTGCCAGCAGTGCGACAGGGTACAATGAGCAGTTCTTC.

V is TRBV30 and J is TRBJ2-1; 8 bases fit TRBD2. The CDR3 has 14 amino acids. The trim removed 4 bases at V and 6 bases at J, leaving 8 bases unmatched. Germline CDR1 reads GTSNPN; CDR2 reads SVGIG (reference sequence). The CDR3 DNA reads as TGTGCCTGGATCCCCCCGACTAGCGTCAATGAGCAGTTCTTC. Protein sequence: CAWIPPTSVNEQFF.

The chain joins TRBV9 to TRBJ2-7, with D possibly TRBD1 on 5 matching bases. CDR3 length equals 16 residues. Trimming shortened V by 0 bases and J by 2 bases, and 15 bases separated the two germline ends. Looked up from germline, CDR1 is SGDLS and CDR2 is YYNGEE. CDR3 amino acids: CASSVGRQLGTYEQYF. CDR3 DNA sequence: TGTGCCAGCAGCGTAGGGCGACAGCTAGGAACCTACGAGCAGTACTTC.

The V gene is TRBV4-1, the J gene TRBJ2-7; 8 bases line up with TRBD2. CDR1 and CDR2 (germline): MGHRA, YSYEKL. The CDR3 consists of 15 residues. Losses at the gene ends were 7 bases for V and 3 bases for J; bases not matched to a gene: 11. The CDR3 coding sequence is TGCGCCAGCACCCTAGGAACAGCGGGGGACTACGAGCAGTACTTC. It codes for CASTLGTAGDYEQYF.

The chain carries TRBV7-9 and TRBJ2-7; weak D call: TRBD1 (5 bases). The CDR3 has 15 amino acids. Germline CDR1 is SEHNR and CDR2 is FQNEAQ (reference sequence). Deletions cut 1 base from V and 6 bases from J, with 16 bases between. Here the CDR3 reads CASSLVGQGSFEQYF. CDR3 in DNA: TGTGCCAGCAGCTTAGTTGGGCAGGGATCATTCGAGCAGTACTTC. Using reference TRBV7-9 and TRBJ2-7 for the parts outside the CDR3, the full variable domain is DTGVSQNPRHKITKRGQNVTFRCDPISEHNRLYWYRQTLGQGPEFLTYFQNEAQLEKSRLLSDRFSAERPKGSFSTLEIQRTEQGDSAMYLCASSLVGQGSFEQYFGPGTRLTVT.

V gene TRBV29-1 combines with J gene TRBJ2-2; 8 bases fit TRBD2. Germline-derived CDR1 and CDR2 are SQVTM and ANQGSEA. The V and J ends lost 4 bases and 1 base, in that order; junction bases with no gene match: 2. This CDR3 region has 14 residues. CDR3: CSVGTSGNTGELFF. CDR3 DNA sequence: TGCAGCGTTGGTACTAGCGGGAACACCGGGGAGCTGTTTTTT.

V is TRBV27 and J is TRBJ2-1; TRBD1 might be the D (6 bases). This CDR3 region has 17 residues. Trimming pared 1 base from V and 3 bases from J, leaving 16 bases between. CDR1 is MNHEY and CDR2 is SMNVEV in the germline V gene (reference sequence). This CDR3 reads CASSLWHRVGFYNEQFF. The CDR3 nucleotides are TGTGCCAGCAGTTTATGGCACAGGGTCGGGTTCTACAATGAGCAGTTCTTC.

The table lists this clone with a count of one. This rearrangement joins TRBV5-8 to TRBJ1-4; D call uncertain. The CDR3 spans 15 residues. Germline V gene lookup returns CDR1 SGHTS and CDR2 YDEGEE. Trimming took 0 bases from V and 0 from J, leaving 6 bases between them. The CDR3 DNA follows: TGTGCCAGCAGCTTGGGGCGAGCAACTAATGAAAAACTGTTTTTT. It translates to CASSLGRATNEKLFF.

The V and J genes are TRBV11-2 and TRBJ1-4; TRBD1 matches 9 bases. The junction had 2 bases not matched to a gene; V was cut back by 4 bases and J by 5 bases. This CDR3 comprises 14 residues. CDR1 is SGHAT, CDR2 FQNNGV, per germline. CDR3 in amino acids: CASSSGTGNEKLFF. The CDR3 nucleotides are TGTGCCAGCAGCTCTGGGACAGGGAATGAAAAACTGTTTTTT.

The chain is built from TRBV28 and TRBJ2-1, with D possibly being TRBD1 or TRBD2 (5 bases each). Germline loops: CDR1 MDHEN, CDR2 SYDVKM. The V gene lost 9 bases and the J gene lost 6 bases, with 15 bases spanning the gap. This CDR3 contains 13 residues. Here the CDR3 DNA reads TGTGCCAGTTTGCCGGGGACCGTCAATGAGCAGTTCTTC. Residues: CASLPGTVNEQFF.

The J gene is TRBJ1-2, the V gene TRBV7-9, with D possibly matching TRBD1 (5 bases). The CDR3 runs 16 residues. From germline, CDR1 is SEHNR and CDR2 FQNEAQ (reference sequence). V lost 2 bases, J lost 2 bases, and 15 bases lay in between. The CDR3 DNA sequence: TGTGCCAGCAGCTTATTGGGGGAGGGATCCAACTATGGCTACACCTTC. Translated: CASSLLGEGSNYGYTF.

CDR3 in amino acids: CASSRQGKETQYF. CDR3 sequence (DNA): TGTGCCAGCAGCCGACAGGGGAAGGAGACCCAGTACTTC. The chain is built from TRBV7-6 and TRBJ2-5; 8 bases are shared with TRBD1. From germline, CDR1 is SGHVS and CDR2 FNYEAQ. The trim removed 5 bases at V and 5 bases at J, leaving 4 bases unmatched. This CDR3 comprises 13 residues.

V usage is TRBV4-2 and J usage is TRBJ2-5, with D tentatively TRBD2 (5 bases). Germline values: CDR1 LGHNA, CDR2 YNFKEQ. The ends were cut back, 3 bases at V and 3 bases at J, with 11 bases in the middle. The CDR3 extends over 14 amino acids. CDR3: CASSQERGKETQYF. DNA of the CDR3: TGTGCCAGCAGCCAGGAGAGAGGGAAAGAGACCCAGTACTTC.